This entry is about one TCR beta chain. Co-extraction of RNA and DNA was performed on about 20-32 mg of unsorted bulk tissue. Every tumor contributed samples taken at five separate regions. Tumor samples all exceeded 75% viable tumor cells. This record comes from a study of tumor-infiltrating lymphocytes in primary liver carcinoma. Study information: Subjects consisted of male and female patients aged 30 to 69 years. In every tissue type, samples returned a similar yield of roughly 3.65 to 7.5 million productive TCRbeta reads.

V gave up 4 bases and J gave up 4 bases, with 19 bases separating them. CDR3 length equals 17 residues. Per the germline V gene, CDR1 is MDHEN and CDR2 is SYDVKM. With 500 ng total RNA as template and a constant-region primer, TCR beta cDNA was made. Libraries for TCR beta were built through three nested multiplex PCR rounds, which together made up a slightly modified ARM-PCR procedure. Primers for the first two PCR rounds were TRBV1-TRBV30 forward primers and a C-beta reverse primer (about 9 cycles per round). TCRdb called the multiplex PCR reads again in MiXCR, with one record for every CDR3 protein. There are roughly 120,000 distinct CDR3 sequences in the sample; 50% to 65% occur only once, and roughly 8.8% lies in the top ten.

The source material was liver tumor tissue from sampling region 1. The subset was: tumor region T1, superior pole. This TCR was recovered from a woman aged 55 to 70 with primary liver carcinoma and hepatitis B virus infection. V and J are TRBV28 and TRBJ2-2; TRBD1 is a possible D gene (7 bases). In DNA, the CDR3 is TGTGCCAGCAGTTCCTACAGGGGAGGCAAACTCACCGGGGAGCTGTTTTTT. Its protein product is CASSSYRGGKLTGELFF.